This T cell receptor beta chain is drawn from a study of T cell responses to AZD1222 COVID-19 vaccine. Study conclusions and caveats: Within unmutated variant regions lay the reported targets of nearly half of spike-specific TCRs. At 160-218 and 743-854, vaccine-associated CD4 TCRs were dominant, and they spanned spike. Of the AZD1222 recipients, only 5 to 7 were seropositive at baseline. Donors in the cohort were predominantly white British and more often female, and clonal diversity was possibly underestimated.

Remarks on this clone: Antigen unknown.

The V segment lost 2 bases and the J segment 3 bases; nucleotides outside the gene matches: 5. Germline CDR1 is GTSNPN and CDR2 is SVGIG (reference sequence). This CDR3 is 16 amino acids long. Sequencing was performed with immunoSEQ multiplex PCR; in TCRdb, only in-frame clones are kept and a portion is missing. The data show approximately 150,000 clones, 92% seen once. J is TRBJ2-1 and V is TRBV30, with 12 bases that match TRBD2. The sequence derives from an adult in good health. The sample consisted of peripheral blood, taken on day 0 of AZD1222 vaccination. The CDR3 spells CAWSSQLAGGYNEQFF. The CDR3 DNA follows: TGTGCCTGGAGTTCCCAACTAGCGGGAGGCTACAATGAGCAGTTCTTC.